Sequencing of this T cell receptor (beta chain) was carried out in a study of cytomegalovirus exposure and HLA in healthy donors. General study results and limits: Later analysis suggested links between common viral pathogens and several top significant clusters. Many donors carried some public TCRs, although rarity characterized most TCR sequences. Across all donors, roughly uniform sequencing depth was an assumption of the presence/absence analyses.

V lost 1 base, J lost 1 base, and 7 bases stayed unmatched. CDR1 SNHLY and CDR2 FYNNEI come from the germline V gene. The CDR3 is 18 residues long. For this clone: Its target is unknown.

PCR was performed using 60 Vbeta and 13 Jbeta primers. Some clones are missing from TCRdb's copy, which holds only in-frame ones; the method was immunoSEQ multiplex PCR. The repertoire has 180,000 or so clones, more than 65% of them found once; the top ten carry approximately 2.9%. The J gene is TRBJ2-3, the V gene TRBV2; 11 nucleotides align to TRBD2. The receptor was derived from a female donor in good health and CMV-seronegative. The sample was PBMCs. The CDR3 loop is CASSEGLAGGWGTDTQYF. As DNA, the CDR3 is TGTGCCAGCAGTGAAGGGCTAGCGGGGGGATGGGGCACAGATACGCAGTATTTT.